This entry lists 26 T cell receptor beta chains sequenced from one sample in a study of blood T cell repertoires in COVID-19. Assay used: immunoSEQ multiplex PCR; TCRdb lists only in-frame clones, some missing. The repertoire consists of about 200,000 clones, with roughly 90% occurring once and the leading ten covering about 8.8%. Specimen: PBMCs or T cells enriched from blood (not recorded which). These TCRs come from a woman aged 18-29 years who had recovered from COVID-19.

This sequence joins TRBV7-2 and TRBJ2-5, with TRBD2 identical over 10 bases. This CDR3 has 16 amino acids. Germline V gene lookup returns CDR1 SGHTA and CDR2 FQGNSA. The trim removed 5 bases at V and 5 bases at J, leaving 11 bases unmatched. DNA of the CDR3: TGTGCCAGCAGCCTACCAAAGCGGGGGGGGTTGGAGACCCAGTACTTC. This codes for CASSLPKRGGLETQYF.

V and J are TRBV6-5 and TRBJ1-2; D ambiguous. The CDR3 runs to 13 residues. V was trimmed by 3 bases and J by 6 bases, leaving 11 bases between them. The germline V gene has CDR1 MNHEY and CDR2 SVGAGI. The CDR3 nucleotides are TGTGCCAGCAGTTATGGTCGCGGCGATGGCTACACCTTC. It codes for CASSYGRGDGYTF.

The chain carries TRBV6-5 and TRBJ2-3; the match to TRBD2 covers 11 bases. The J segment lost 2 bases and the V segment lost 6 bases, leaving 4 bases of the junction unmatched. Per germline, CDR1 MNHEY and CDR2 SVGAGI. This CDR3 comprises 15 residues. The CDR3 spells CASSFSGGATDTQYF. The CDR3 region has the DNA TGTGCCAGCAGCTTTAGCGGGGGGGCCACAGATACGCAGTATTTT.

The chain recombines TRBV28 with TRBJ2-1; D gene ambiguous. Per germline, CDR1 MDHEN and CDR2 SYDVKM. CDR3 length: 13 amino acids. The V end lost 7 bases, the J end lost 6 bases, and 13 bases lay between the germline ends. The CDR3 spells CASIPSSSNEQFF. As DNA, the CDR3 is TGTGCCAGCATCCCCTCCAGTTCCAATGAGCAGTTCTTC.

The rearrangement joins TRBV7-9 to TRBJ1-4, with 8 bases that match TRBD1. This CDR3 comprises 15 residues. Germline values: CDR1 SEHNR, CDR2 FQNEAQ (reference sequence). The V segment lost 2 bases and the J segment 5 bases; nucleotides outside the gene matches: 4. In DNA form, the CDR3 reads TGTGCCAGCAGCTTAAGGGGACAGGAAAATGAAAAACTGTTTTTT. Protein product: CASSLRGQENEKLFF.

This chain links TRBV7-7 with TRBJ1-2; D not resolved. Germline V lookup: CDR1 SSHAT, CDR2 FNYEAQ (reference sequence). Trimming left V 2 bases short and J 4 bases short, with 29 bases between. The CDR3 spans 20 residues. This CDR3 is CASSLPLPPTGTNLRYGYTF. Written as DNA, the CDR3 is TGTGCCAGCAGCTTACCTTTACCCCCGACGGGTACCAACCTCCGCTATGGCTACACCTTC.

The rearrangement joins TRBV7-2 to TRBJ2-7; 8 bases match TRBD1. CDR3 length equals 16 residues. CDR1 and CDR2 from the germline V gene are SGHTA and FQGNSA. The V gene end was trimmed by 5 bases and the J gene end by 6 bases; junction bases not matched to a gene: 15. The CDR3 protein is CASSPSRDRSGGEQYF. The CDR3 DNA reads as TGTGCCAGCAGCCCATCGAGGGACAGGAGTGGGGGCGAGCAGTACTTC.

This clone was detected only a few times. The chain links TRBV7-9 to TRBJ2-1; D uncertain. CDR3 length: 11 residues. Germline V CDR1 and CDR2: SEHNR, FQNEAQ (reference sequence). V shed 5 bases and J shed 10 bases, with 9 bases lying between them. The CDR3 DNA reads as TGTGCCAGCAGCCCAACGGAGGAGCAGTTCTTC. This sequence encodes CASSPTEEQFF. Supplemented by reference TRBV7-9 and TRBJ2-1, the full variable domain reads DTGVSQNPRHKITKRGQNVTFRCDPISEHNRLYWYRQTLGQGPEFLTYFQNEAQLEKSRLLSDRFSAERPKGSFSTLEIQRTEQGDSAMYLCASSPTEEQFFGPGTRLTVL.

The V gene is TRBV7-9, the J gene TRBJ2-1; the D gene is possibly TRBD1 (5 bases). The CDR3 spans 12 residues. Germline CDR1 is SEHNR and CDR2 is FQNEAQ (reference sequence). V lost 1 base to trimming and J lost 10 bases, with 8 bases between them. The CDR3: CASSLGQTEQFF. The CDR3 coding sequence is TGTGCCAGCAGCTTAGGACAGACCGAGCAGTTCTTC.

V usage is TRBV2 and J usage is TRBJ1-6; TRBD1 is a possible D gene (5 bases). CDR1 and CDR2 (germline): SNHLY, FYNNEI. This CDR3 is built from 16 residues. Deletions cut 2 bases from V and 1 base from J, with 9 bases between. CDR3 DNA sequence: TGTGCCAGCAGTGAACAGGGCTTGTCCTATAATTCACCCCTCCACTTT. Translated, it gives CASSEQGLSYNSPLHF.

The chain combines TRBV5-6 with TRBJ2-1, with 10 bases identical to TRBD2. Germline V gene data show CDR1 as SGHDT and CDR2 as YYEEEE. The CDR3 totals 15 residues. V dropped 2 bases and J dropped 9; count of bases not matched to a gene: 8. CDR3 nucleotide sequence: TGTGCCAGCAGCTTTATGAGCGGGGGGGCGACTGAGCAGTTCTTC. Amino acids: CASSFMSGGATEQFF.

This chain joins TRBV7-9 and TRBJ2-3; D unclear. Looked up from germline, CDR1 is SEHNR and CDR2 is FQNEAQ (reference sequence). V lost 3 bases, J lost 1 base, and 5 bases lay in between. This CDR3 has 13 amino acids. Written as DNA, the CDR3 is TGTGCCAGCAGCTTTTCGGGCACAGATACGCAGTATTTT. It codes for CASSFSGTDTQYF.

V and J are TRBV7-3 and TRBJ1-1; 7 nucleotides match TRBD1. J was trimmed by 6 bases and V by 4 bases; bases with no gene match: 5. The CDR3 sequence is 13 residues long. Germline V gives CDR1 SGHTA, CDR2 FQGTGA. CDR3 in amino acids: CASSSRQGSEAFF. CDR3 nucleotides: TGTGCCAGCAGCTCTAGACAGGGCTCTGAAGCTTTCTTT.

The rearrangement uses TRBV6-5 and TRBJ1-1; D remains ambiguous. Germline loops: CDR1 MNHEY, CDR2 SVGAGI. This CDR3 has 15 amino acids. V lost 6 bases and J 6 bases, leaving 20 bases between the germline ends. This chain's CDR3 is CASSHPRPSSPEAFF. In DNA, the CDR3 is TGTGCCAGCAGCCACCCCAGGCCGTCCAGCCCTGAAGCTTTCTTT.

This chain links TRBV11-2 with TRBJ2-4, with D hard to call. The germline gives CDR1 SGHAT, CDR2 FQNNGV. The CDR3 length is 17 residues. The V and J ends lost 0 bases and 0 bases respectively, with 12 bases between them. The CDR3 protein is CASSLDSRQLAKNIQYF. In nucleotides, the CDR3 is TGTGCCAGCAGCTTAGACAGTCGCCAGTTAGCCAAAAACATTCAGTACTTC.

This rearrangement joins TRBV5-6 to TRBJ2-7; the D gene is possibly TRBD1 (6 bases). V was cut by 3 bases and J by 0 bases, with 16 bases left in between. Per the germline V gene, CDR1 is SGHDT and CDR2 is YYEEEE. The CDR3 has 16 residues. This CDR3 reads CASSSSGTGTSYEQYF. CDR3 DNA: TGTGCCAGCAGCTCATCCGGAACAGGGACCTCCTACGAGCAGTACTTC.

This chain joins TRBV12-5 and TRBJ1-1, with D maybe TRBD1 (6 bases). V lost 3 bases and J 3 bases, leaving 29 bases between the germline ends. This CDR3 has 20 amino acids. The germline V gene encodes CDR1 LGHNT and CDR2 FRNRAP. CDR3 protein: CASGFGPPGQPYRDDTEAFF. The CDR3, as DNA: TGTGCTAGTGGTTTTGGGCCCCCTGGACAGCCCTACCGGGACGACACTGAAGCTTTCTTT.

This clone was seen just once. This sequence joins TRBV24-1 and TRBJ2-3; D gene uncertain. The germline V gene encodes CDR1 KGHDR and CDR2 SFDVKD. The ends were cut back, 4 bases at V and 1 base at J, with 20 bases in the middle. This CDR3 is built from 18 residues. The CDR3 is CATSDSFGGRWGTDTQYF. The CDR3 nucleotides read TGTGCCACCAGTGACAGTTTCGGTGGGCGCTGGGGCACAGATACGCAGTATTTT.

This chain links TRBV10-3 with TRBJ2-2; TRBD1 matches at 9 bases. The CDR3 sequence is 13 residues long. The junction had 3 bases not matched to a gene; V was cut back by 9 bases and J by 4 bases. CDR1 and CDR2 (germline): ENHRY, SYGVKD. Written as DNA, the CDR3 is TGTGCCATAGGACAGGGGAGCACCGGGGAGCTGTTTTTT. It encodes CAIGQGSTGELFF.

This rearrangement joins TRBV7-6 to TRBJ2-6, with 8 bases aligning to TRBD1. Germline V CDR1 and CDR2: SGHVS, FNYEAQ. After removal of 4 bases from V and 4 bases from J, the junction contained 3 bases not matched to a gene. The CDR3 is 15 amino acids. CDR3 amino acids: CASSSRGQGANVLTF. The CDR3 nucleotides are TGTGCCAGCAGCTCCAGGGGGCAGGGGGCCAACGTCCTGACTTTC.

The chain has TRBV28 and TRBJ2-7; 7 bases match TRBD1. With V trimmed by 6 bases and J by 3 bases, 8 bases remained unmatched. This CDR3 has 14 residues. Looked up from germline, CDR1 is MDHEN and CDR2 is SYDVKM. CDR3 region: CASSSPDRVYEQYF. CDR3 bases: TGTGCCAGCAGCTCTCCCGACAGGGTCTACGAGCAGTACTTC. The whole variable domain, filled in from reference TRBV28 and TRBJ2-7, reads DVKVTQSSRYLVKRTGEKVFLECVQDMDHENMFWYRQDPGLGLRLIYFSYDVKMKEKGDIPEGYSVSREKKERFSLILESASTNQTSMYLCASSSPDRVYEQYFGPGTRLTVT.

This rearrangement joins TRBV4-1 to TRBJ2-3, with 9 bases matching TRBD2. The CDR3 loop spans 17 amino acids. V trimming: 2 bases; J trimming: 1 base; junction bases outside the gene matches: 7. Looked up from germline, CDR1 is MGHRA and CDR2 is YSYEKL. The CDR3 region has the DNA TGCGCCAGCAGCCAACCGAGGAAGCGGGGGGGCACAGATACGCAGTATTTT. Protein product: CASSQPRKRGGTDTQYF.

The chain's CDR3 is CAWSPVLAGRTDTQYF. CDR3 in DNA: TGTGCCTGGAGTCCCGTTCTAGCGGGGAGAACAGATACGCAGTATTTT. This chain connects TRBV30 to TRBJ2-3; 9 bases fit TRBD2. With 2 bases clipped from V and 3 bases from J, the junction kept 9 bases outside the gene matches. The CDR3 consists of 16 residues. Germline CDR1 reads GTSNPN; CDR2 reads SVGIG (reference sequence).

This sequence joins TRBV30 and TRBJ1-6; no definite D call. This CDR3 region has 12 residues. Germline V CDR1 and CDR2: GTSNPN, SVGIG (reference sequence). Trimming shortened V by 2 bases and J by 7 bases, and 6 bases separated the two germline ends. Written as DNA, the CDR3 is TGTGCCTGGAGTTATCCGAATTCACCCCTCCACTTT. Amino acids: CAWSYPNSPLHF.

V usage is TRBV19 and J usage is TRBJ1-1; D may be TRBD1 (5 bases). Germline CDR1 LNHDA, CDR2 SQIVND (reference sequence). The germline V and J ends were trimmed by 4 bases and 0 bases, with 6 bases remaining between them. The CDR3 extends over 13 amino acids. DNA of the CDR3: TGTGCCAGTAGTAGACAGATGAACACTGAAGCTTTCTTT. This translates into CASSRQMNTEAFF.

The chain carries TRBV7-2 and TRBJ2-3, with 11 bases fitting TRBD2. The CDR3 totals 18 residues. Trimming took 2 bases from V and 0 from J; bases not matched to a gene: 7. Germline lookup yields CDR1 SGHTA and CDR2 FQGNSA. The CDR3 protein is CASSLRLAGGPSTDTQYF. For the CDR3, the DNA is TGTGCCAGCAGCTTACGTCTAGCGGGGGGACCTAGCACAGATACGCAGTATTTT.